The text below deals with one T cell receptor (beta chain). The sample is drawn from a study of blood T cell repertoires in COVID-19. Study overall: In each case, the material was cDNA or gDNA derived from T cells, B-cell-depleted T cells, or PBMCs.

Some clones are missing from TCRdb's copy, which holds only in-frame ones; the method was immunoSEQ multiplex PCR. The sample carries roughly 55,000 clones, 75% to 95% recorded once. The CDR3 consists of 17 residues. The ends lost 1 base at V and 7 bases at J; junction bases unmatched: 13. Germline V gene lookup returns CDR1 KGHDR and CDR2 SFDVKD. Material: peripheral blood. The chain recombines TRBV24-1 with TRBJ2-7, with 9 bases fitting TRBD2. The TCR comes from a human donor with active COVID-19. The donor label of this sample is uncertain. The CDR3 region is CATSDFGSGGFCWEQYV. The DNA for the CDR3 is TGTGCCACCAGTGATTTTGGTAGCGGGGGATTCTGCTGGGAGCAGTACGTC.